The following is a T cell receptor (beta chain) sequence with its context. What it recognizes is unknown. The CDR3 is made up of 17 amino acids. Germline lookup yields CDR1 MDHEN and CDR2 SYDVKM. V trimming: 7 bases; J trimming: 4 bases; junction bases outside the gene matches: 11. The record originates from a study of PD-L1 blockade in urothelial cancer. Study information: Most patients, about nine tenths of the roughly 30, were males with bladder-origin cancer. The researchers analyzed blood 3 weeks (second dose) and 6 weeks after treatment start. The study, taken as a whole, reports: Below-median blood TCR clonality before treatment forecast better survival.

As to time point: peripheral blood 6 weeks after treatment start. Each PCR contained spiked-in synthetic TCR analog templates. Data came from immunoSEQ multiplex PCR; TCRdb stores just in-frame clones and leaves some out. The repertoire holds under 60,000 clones, with around 86% as singletons. This TCR derives from a man aged 55 to 70 with urothelial cancer. The gene calls are TRBV28 and TRBJ2-6; 9 bases are shared with TRBD1. The specimen comprised PBMCs, sampled around atezolizumab (anti-PD-L1) treatment. The CDR3 region is CASTSGTGFGGANVLTF. The CDR3 nucleotides are TGTGCCAGCACTTCCGGGACAGGGTTTGGCGGGGCCAACGTCCTGACTTTC.